The 31 T cell receptor beta chains reported below all come from one sample, sequenced in a study of T cells in Graves' hyperthyroidism and ophthalmopathy. TCR beta CDR3 regions were amplified from RNA transcripts. With the HTBI primer set, the TCR CDR3 went through a first round of RT-PCR. A single record per CDR3 protein comes from TCRdb applying MiXCR to the multiplex PCR reads. The repertoire holds over 700,000 distinct CDR3 sequences, with approximately 19% as singletons. Sequences were obtained from blood. Every receptor here comes from a woman aged 45-59 years with Graves' hyperthyroidism that later progressed to Graves' ophthalmopathy.

This clonotype was found many times. V gene TRBV3-1 combines with J gene TRBJ1-2; 8 bases agree with TRBD1. J gave up 5 bases and V 3 bases, and 14 bases lay outside the gene matches. Germline CDR1 is LGHDT and CDR2 is YNNKEL (reference sequence). This CDR3 contains 17 residues. For the CDR3, the DNA is TGTGCCAGCAGCCAGCCGGGACAGGAACGCGCGGGTTATGGCTACACCTTC. This translates into CASSQPGQERAGYGYTF.

The genes are TRBV6-5 and TRBJ2-5; perhaps TRBD1 as D (5 bases). This CDR3 has 13 residues. V was cut by 2 bases and J by 3 bases, with 7 bases left in between. Germline V lookup: CDR1 MNHEY, CDR2 SVGAGI. The CDR3 bases are TGTGCCAGCAGTTACGGGGCCGAAGAGACCCAGTACTTC. This translates into CASSYGAEETQYF.

This clonotype came up a few times. The genes are TRBV12-3 or TRBV12-4 and TRBJ1-6; maybe TRBD1 (5 bases). Trimming left V 3 bases short and J 8 bases short, with 20 bases between. The CDR3 totals 17 residues. This CDR3 reads CASSFGGDLVSDSPLHF. CDR3 coding DNA: TGTGCCAGCAGTTTTGGGGGAGACCTGGTGTCCGATTCACCCCTCCACTTT.

The chain has TRBV19 and TRBJ2-7; perhaps TRBD1 as D (8 bases). Germline V gene data show CDR1 as LNHDA and CDR2 as SQIVND (reference sequence). The CDR3 loop spans 16 amino acids. V shed 4 bases and J shed 5 bases, with 21 bases lying between them. CDR3 residues: CASSKTQQGGLDEQYF. The CDR3 coding sequence is TGTGCCAGTAGTAAAACCCAACAGGGGGGGCTCGACGAGCAGTACTTC.

In DNA form, the CDR3 reads TGTGCCAGCAGCCCGGTGGGGCCTTCCTACGAGCAGTACTTC. Amino acid sequence: CASSPVGPSYEQYF. V and J are TRBV9 and TRBJ2-7, with a possible D match to TRBD1 (5 bases). V was pared by 4 bases and J by 1 base, with 12 bases between. Germline loops: CDR1 SGDLS, CDR2 YYNGEE. CDR3 length: 14 residues.

This chain connects TRBV7-9 to TRBJ1-4; D remains ambiguous. The V end was cut by 5 bases, the J end by 0 bases, with 16 bases between. CDR1 is SEHNR, CDR2 FQNEAQ, per germline (reference sequence). This CDR3 contains 17 residues. The chain's CDR3 is CASSPPLADTTNEKLFF. The CDR3 DNA is TGTGCCAGCAGCCCCCCTCTAGCAGATACAACTAATGAAAAACTGTTTTTT.

This clonotype showed up many times. This rearrangement joins TRBV7-8 to TRBJ1-2; possible D gene TRBD1, 6 bases. The V gene lost 6 bases and the J gene lost 0 bases, with 11 bases spanning the gap. Germline V CDR1 and CDR2: SGHVS, FQNEAQ. The CDR3 extends over 14 amino acids. The CDR3 DNA is TGTGCCAGCAGATCCGACAGGACTAACTATGGCTACACCTTC. Encoded protein: CASRSDRTNYGYTF.

This clonotype has a count of ten or more. The V and J genes are TRBV20-1 and TRBJ2-7, with 10 bases fitting TRBD1. The CDR3 totals 16 residues. V shed 0 bases and J 1 base; nucleotides not matched to a gene: 6. The germline V gene has CDR1 DFQATT and CDR2 SNEGSKA (reference sequence). The CDR3 region has the DNA TGCAGTGCTAGAGACCCGGGACAGGGGTTATCCTACGAGCAGTACTTC. Residues: CSARDPGQGLSYEQYF.

This clonotype appeared a few times. V and J are TRBV10-1 and TRBJ2-5, with D unclear. Trimming took off 6 bases at V and 2 bases at J, with 1 base between the two ends. CDR1 and CDR2 from the germline V gene are WNHNN and SYGVQD (reference sequence). CDR3 length equals 10 residues. The CDR3 bases are TGCGCCAGCAGGCAAGAGACCCAGTACTTC. The encoded protein is CASRQETQYF.

The chain employs TRBV5-4 and TRBJ2-7, with D possibly matching TRBD2 (5 bases). V was trimmed by 0 bases and J by 4 bases, leaving 8 bases between them. Germline CDR1 and CDR2: SGHNT and YYREEE (reference sequence). The CDR3 is 13 residues long. The CDR3 bases are TGTGCCAGCAGCTTGGGACTACAATACGAGCAGTACTTC. It is translated as CASSLGLQYEQYF.

This clonotype was detected many times. The CDR3 is CSVFREADTQYF. The CDR3 DNA follows: TGCAGCGTTTTCAGGGAAGCAGATACGCAGTATTTT. The rearrangement links TRBV29-1 to TRBJ2-3; D is possibly TRBD1 (5 bases). V dropped 5 bases and J dropped 4 bases, with 10 bases sitting between them. Germline loops: CDR1 SQVTM, CDR2 ANQGSEA. The CDR3 loop spans 12 amino acids.

This clonotype was seen only a few times. V is TRBV5-6 and J is TRBJ2-7; the match to TRBD1 covers 10 bases. This CDR3 has 15 residues. Germline V gene data show CDR1 as SGHDT and CDR2 as YYEEEE. V lost 4 bases to trimming and J lost 4 bases; unmatched junction nucleotides: 8. CDR3 region: CASSPPRDRGYEQYF. The CDR3 DNA follows: TGTGCCAGCAGCCCCCCCAGGGACAGGGGATACGAGCAGTACTTC.

The chain combines TRBV9 with TRBJ1-2; a weak D match, TRBD1 (5 bases). V lost 4 bases and J lost 6, with 16 bases in between. Germline CDR1 and CDR2: SGDLS and YYNGEE. The CDR3 runs 14 residues. CDR3 amino acids: CASSPGWGDDGYTF. In DNA form, the CDR3 reads TGTGCCAGCAGCCCAGGGTGGGGAGACGATGGCTACACCTTC.

This clonotype showed up many times. The V and J genes are TRBV7-2 and TRBJ2-7; TRBD2 might be the D (7 bases). The ends were cut back, 3 bases at V and 6 bases at J, with 12 bases in the middle. Germline CDR1 SGHTA, CDR2 FQGNSA. CDR3 size: 13 residues. CDR3 sequence: CASSFRGGGEQYF. The CDR3 DNA reads as TGTGCCAGCAGCTTTAGGGGGGGCGGCGAGCAGTACTTC.

As regards this clonotype: A much larger clone differs by one base, so this may be a read error. The conserved closing phenylalanine or tryptophan is absent in this CDR3, likely reflecting a read error. This chain links TRBV6-1 with TRBJ2-7; no definite D call. V was shortened by 5 bases and J by 2 bases, with 16 bases between the two germline ends. There are 15 residues in the CDR3. Germline CDR1 MNHNS, CDR2 SASEGT. CDR3 region: CASSLVIRNPYEQYC. The CDR3 bases are TGTGCCAGCAGTCTAGTAATTCGTAACCCCTACGAGCAGTACTGC.

This clonotype occurred many times. J is TRBJ2-7 and V is TRBV30, with a tentative D call TRBD1 (6 bases). The germline CDR1 and CDR2 sequences are GTSNPN and SVGIG (reference sequence). Trimming took 5 bases from V and 3 from J, leaving 14 bases between them. The CDR3 is 13 amino acids. In DNA, the CDR3 is TGTGCCTGGGCCCCGACAGGATACTACGAGCAGTACTTC. Protein sequence: CAWAPTGYYEQYF.

This clonotype was counted many times. This rearrangement joins TRBV27 to TRBJ2-7; the D gene is possibly TRBD1 (6 bases). V lost 6 bases and J 2 bases, leaving 17 bases between the germline ends. This CDR3 has 15 amino acids. The germline gives CDR1 MNHEY, CDR2 SMNVEV (reference sequence). The CDR3 reads CASSYDRQAAYEQYF. DNA for the CDR3: TGTGCCAGCAGCTACGATCGACAGGCGGCCTACGAGCAGTACTTC.

CDR3 sequence (DNA): TGTGCCAGCAGAGGGACAGGGCCTAACACCGGGGAGCTGTTTTTT. Translating gives CASRGTGPNTGELFF. The chain carries TRBV6-1 and TRBJ2-2; 9 bases match TRBD1. CDR1 is MNHNS and CDR2 is SASEGT in the germline V gene. The CDR3 runs to 15 residues. Unmatched junction bases numbered 4, after V lost 6 bases and J lost 2 bases.

This clonotype was found many times. The chain combines TRBV7-2 with TRBJ1-2; a weak D match, TRBD1 (5 bases). Trimming pared 1 base from V and 4 bases from J, leaving 22 bases between. Germline CDR1 is SGHTA and CDR2 is FQGNSA. This CDR3 contains 18 residues. CDR3 sequence: CASSLVDPRDQIFYGYTF. The CDR3 nucleotides read TGTGCCAGCAGCTTAGTAGACCCGCGGGACCAAATCTTCTATGGCTACACCTTC.

This chain joins TRBV7-2 and TRBJ2-1; 13 nucleotides agree with TRBD2. This CDR3 comprises 15 residues. The trim removed 5 bases at V and 6 bases at J, leaving 4 bases unmatched. Germline values: CDR1 SGHTA, CDR2 FQGNSA. CDR3 nucleotides: TGTGCCAGCAGCCACTGGACTAGCGGGGGCAATGAGCAGTTCTTC. It codes for CASSHWTSGGNEQFF.

This sequence joins TRBV12-3 or TRBV12-4 and TRBJ2-4; 7 positions agree with TRBD1. J lost 8 bases, V lost 5 bases, and 9 bases had no gene match. The CDR3 extends over 14 amino acids. The CDR3 region is CASSETGQHHIQYF. For the CDR3, the DNA is TGTGCCAGCAGTGAAACGGGACAGCACCACATTCAGTACTTC.

The chain is built from TRBV5-4 and TRBJ2-7; 10 bases match TRBD1. The CDR3 contains 15 residues. Germline CDR1 is SGHNT and CDR2 is YYREEE (reference sequence). With V trimmed by 6 bases and J by 4 bases, 10 bases remained unmatched. Here the CDR3 DNA reads TGTGCCAGCACCCCTGGAAGGGACAGGGGATACGAGCAGTACTTC. It encodes CASTPGRDRGYEQYF.

This clonotype was seen a few times. V usage is TRBV30 and J usage is TRBJ1-6; D call uncertain. Germline-derived CDR1 and CDR2 are GTSNPN and SVGIG (reference sequence). The CDR3 sequence is 14 residues long. The ends were cut back, 0 bases at V and 6 bases at J, with 9 bases in the middle. CDR3 region: CAWSVREFNSPLHF. In nucleotides, the CDR3 is TGTGCCTGGAGTGTACGCGAGTTTAATTCACCCCTCCACTTT.

This clonotype has more than one count but fewer than ten. The chain is built from TRBV7-6 and TRBJ2-5, with 10 bases lining up with TRBD2. The CDR3 runs to 16 residues. The junction had 6 bases not matched to a gene; V was cut back by 1 base and J by 4 bases. Germline-derived CDR1 and CDR2 are SGHVS and FNYEAQ. The chain's CDR3 is CASSLVASGGRETQYF. The CDR3 DNA reads as TGTGCCAGCAGCTTAGTGGCTAGCGGGGGCCGAGAGACCCAGTACTTC.

This clonotype has more than one count but fewer than ten. V usage is TRBV6-5 and J usage is TRBJ1-6, with TRBD1 as a possible D gene (5 bases). Germline CDR1 and CDR2: MNHEY and SVGAGI. V lost 2 bases, J lost 6 bases, and 11 bases lay in between. The CDR3 runs to 15 residues. The CDR3 spells CASSYRGTLNSPLHF. CDR3 DNA sequence: TGTGCCAGCAGTTACCGGGGGACCCTTAATTCACCCCTCCACTTT.

This chain joins TRBV6-2 or TRBV6-3 and TRBJ2-4; 8 positions agree with TRBD1. CDR1 is MNHEY and CDR2 is SVGEGT in the germline V gene. V was pared by 0 bases and J by 15 bases, with 19 bases of the junction left unmatched. The CDR3 is 17 residues long. The DNA of the CDR3 is TGTGCCAGCAGTTACTCGAGGCGTCGTGGGACAGGTTTTTTTGGGTACTTC. Translation gives CASSYSRRRGTGFFGYF.

This clonotype occurred many times. The J gene is TRBJ2-5, the V gene TRBV2; possibly TRBD1 or TRBD2 for D (5 bases each). The length of the CDR3 is 15 residues. Germline assignment: CDR1 SNHLY and CDR2 FYNNEI. V lost 10 bases, J lost 1 base, and 19 bases lay in between. DNA of the CDR3: TGTGCCACGATAACGGGAAGGGGCGGCCAAGAGACCCAGTACTTC. Translating it yields CATITGRGGQETQYF.

This clonotype was counted at least ten times. The chain has TRBV11-2 and TRBJ2-5; a possible D gene is TRBD2 (7 bases). Germline lookup yields CDR1 SGHAT and CDR2 FQNNGV. The CDR3 spans 19 residues. Trimming stripped 5 bases from V and 2 bases from J, with 27 bases between. CDR3 in amino acids: CASSADLRGGLLIQETQYF. Written as DNA, the CDR3 is TGTGCCAGCAGCGCCGATTTGAGGGGGGGCCTTCTGATACAAGAGACCCAGTACTTC.

This clonotype was counted many times. The genes are TRBV5-1 and TRBJ2-7; the match to TRBD1 covers 8 bases. CDR1 and CDR2 (germline): SGHRS, YFSETQ. V shed 1 base, J shed 1 base, and the junction held 4 bases outside the gene matches. The CDR3 consists of 15 residues. The CDR3 DNA reads TGCGCCAGCAGCTTGTTTGGGACAGGTTCCTACGAGCAGTACTTC. The encoded protein is CASSLFGTGSYEQYF.

This chain uses TRBV3-1 with TRBJ1-2, with 10 positions matching TRBD1. Germline assignment: CDR1 LGHDT and CDR2 YNNKEL (reference sequence). The V gene end was trimmed by 4 bases and the J gene end by 4 bases; junction bases not matched to a gene: 9. The CDR3 runs to 16 residues. The CDR3 spells CASSPSAGTGVYGYTF. CDR3 in DNA: TGTGCCAGCAGCCCGTCGGCGGGGACAGGGGTCTATGGCTACACCTTC.

This clonotype has more than one count but fewer than ten. The rearrangement uses TRBV20-1 and TRBJ2-6, with 11 positions matching TRBD1. Germline CDR1 reads DFQATT; CDR2 reads SNEGSKA (reference sequence). With 3 bases clipped from V and 3 bases from J, the junction kept 4 bases outside the gene matches. The CDR3 is 16 residues long. This CDR3 is CSARGQGVGGANVLTF. CDR3 bases: TGCAGTGCTAGGGGACAGGGGGTGGGTGGGGCCAACGTCCTGACTTTC.